This T cell receptor beta chain derives from a study of cytomegalovirus exposure and HLA in healthy donors. This clone was recorded at least ten times. Antigen: not known. Its ends do not fully match the called genes, so a read error is possible. Study-level findings and limits: In vitro checks showed that three CMV-associated chains really do target CMV antigens. The authors later linked a missense DCLRE1C variant to TCR beta V- and J-gene trimming.

The CDR3 is 13 residues long. Germline V CDR1 and CDR2: LNHDA, SQIVND (reference sequence). The PCR contained 60 Vbeta and 13 Jbeta primers. This table comes from immunoSEQ multiplex PCR, and its TCRdb copy is limited to in-frame clones, with some not included. Of around 130,000 clones listed, 8.5% are singletons. J is TRBJ1-4 and V is TRBV19; tentatively, D is TRBD1 (5 bases). The sample taken for sequencing was PBMCs. The clonotype originates from a man in his forties in good health and CMV-seronegative. The CDR3 region has the DNA TGTGCCAGTAGTACATATTCCGGGGGGACTATCCTATTT. Translating it yields CASSTYSGGTILF.